This T cell receptor (beta chain) was sequenced for a study of cytomegalovirus exposure and HLA in healthy donors. Findings and limits, study-wide: It emerged from a later analysis that several of the most significant clusters appeared to be linked to common viral pathogens. Trimming of TCR beta V- and J-genes showed a link, identified in a later analysis, to a missense DCLRE1C variant. Within an earlier analysis, most TCR beta V segments proved productive either about 90% or about 30% of the time.

Points on this clone: As yet, its antigen is unknown.

The PCR ran on 60 Vbeta and 13 Jbeta primers. The assay was immunoSEQ multiplex PCR, and TCRdb's table has in-frame clones only and misses some. The repertoire holds around 150,000 clones, with about four fifths as singletons. This CDR3 contains 14 residues. The germline V gene has CDR1 MNHEY and CDR2 SVGAGI. V shed 6 bases, J shed 9 bases, and the junction held 11 bases outside the gene matches. Sequenced sample: PBMCs. This TCR was recovered from a man aged 25-40 years in good health and CMV-seronegative. This sequence joins TRBV6-5 and TRBJ2-4; 7 nucleotides agree with TRBD1. In DNA form, the CDR3 reads TGTGCCAGCAGCCCCGGGAACAGGGGTTCCATTCAGTACTTC. It translates to CASSPGNRGSIQYF.